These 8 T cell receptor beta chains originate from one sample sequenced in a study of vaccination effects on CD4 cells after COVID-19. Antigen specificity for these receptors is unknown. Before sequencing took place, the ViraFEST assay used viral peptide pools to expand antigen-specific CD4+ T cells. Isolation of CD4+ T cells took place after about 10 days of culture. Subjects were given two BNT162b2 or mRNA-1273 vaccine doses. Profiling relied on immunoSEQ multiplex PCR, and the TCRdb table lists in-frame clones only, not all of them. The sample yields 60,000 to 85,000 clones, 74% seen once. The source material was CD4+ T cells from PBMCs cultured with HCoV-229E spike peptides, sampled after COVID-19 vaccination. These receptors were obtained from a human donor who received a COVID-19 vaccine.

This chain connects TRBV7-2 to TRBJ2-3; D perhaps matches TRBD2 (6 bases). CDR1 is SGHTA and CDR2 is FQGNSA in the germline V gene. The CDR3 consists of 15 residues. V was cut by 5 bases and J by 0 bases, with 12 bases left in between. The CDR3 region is CASSPYGGSTDTQYF. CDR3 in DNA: TGTGCCAGCAGCCCCTATGGGGGGAGCACAGATACGCAGTATTTT.

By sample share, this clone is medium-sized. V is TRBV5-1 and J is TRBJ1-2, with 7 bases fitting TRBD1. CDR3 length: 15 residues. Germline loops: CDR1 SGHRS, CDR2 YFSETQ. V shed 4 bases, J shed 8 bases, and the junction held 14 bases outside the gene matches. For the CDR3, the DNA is TGCGCCAGCAGCGCCGACAGGGAGGCTGCTCGGGGCTACACCTTC. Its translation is CASSADREAARGYTF.

The CDR3 region is CATSDTRGISTDTQYF. The CDR3 DNA sequence: TGTGCCACCAGTGATACCAGGGGGATAAGCACAGATACGCAGTATTTT. J is TRBJ2-3 and V is TRBV24-1; 7 bases match TRBD1. This CDR3 contains 16 residues. Germline V CDR1 and CDR2: KGHDR, SFDVKD. V dropped 3 bases and J dropped 0; count of bases not matched to a gene: 5.

The CDR3 DNA follows: TGTGCCAGCAGCTTGGGGGGGACCGGGGAGCTGTTTTTT. Its translation: CASSLGGTGELFF. The chain couples TRBV7-3 to TRBJ2-2; TRBD2 aligns across 7 bases. Losses at the gene ends were 3 bases for V and 5 bases for J; bases not matched to a gene: 0. Germline loops: CDR1 SGHTA, CDR2 FQGTGA. CDR3 size: 13 residues. The full variable domain, completed using reference TRBV7-3 and TRBJ2-2, is GAGVSQTPSNKVTEKGKYVELRCDPISGHTALYWYRQSLGQGPEFLIYFQGTGAADDSGLPNDRFFAVRPEGSVSTLKIQRTERGDSAVYLCASSLGGTGELFFGEGSRLTVL.

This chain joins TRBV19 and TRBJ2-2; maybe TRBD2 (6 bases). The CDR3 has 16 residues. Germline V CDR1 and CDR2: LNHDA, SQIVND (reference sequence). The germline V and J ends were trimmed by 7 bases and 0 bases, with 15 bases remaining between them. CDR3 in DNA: TGTGCCAGTAAGTCTGCCGGGGGTGCGAACACCGGGGAGCTGTTTTTT. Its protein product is CASKSAGGANTGELFF.

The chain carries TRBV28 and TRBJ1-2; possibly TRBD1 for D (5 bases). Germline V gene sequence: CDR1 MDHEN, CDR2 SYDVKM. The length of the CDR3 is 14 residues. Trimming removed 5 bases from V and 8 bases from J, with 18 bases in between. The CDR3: CASSETGRLNGYTF. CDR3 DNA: TGTGCCAGCAGTGAAACGGGACGCCTCAACGGCTACACCTTC.

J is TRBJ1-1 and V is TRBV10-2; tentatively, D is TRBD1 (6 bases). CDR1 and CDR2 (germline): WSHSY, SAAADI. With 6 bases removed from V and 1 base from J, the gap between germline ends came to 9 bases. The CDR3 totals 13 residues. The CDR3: CASRRGGNTEAFF. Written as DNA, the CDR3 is TGCGCCAGCAGGAGGGGGGGGAACACTGAAGCTTTCTTT.

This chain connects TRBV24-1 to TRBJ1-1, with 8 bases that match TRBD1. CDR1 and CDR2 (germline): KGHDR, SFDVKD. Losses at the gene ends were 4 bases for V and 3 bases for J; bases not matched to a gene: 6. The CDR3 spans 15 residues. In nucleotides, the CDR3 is TGTGCCACCAGTGACAAAAGGACAGGGCACACTGAAGCTTTCTTT. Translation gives CATSDKRTGHTEAFF.